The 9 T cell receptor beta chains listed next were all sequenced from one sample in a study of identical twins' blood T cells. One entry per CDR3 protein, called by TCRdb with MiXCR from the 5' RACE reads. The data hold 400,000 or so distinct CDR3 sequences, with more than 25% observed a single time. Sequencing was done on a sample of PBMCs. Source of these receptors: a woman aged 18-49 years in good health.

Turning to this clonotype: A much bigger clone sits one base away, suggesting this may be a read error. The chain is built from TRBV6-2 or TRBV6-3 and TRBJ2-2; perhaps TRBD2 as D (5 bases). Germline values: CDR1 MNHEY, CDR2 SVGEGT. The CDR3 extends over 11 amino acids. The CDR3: CASSSTGELLF. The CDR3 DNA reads TGTGCCAGCAGCTCCACCGGGGAGCTGCTTTTT.

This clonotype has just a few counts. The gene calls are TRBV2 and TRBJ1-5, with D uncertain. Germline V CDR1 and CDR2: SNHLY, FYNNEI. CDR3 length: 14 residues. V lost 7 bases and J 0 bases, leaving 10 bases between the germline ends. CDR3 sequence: CASTPEYSNQPQHF. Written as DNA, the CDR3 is TGTGCCAGCACCCCCGAGTATAGCAATCAGCCCCAGCATTTT.

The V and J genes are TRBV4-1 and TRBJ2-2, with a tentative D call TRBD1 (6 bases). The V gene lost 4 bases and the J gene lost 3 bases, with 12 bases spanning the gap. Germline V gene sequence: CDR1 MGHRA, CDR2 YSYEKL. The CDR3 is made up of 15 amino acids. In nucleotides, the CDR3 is TGCGCCAGCAGCCGCCCGCCAGGGGACACCGGGGAGCTGTTTTTT. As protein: CASSRPPGDTGELFF.

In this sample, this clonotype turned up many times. The CDR3 loop is CASSSRAGKLKRELFF. In DNA form, the CDR3 reads TGTGCCAGCAGTTCGAGGGCGGGAAAGTTGAAAAGGGAGCTGTTTTTT. V is TRBV6-2 or TRBV6-3 and J is TRBJ2-2; D is possibly TRBD2 (6 bases). The V gene's germline CDR1 is MNHEY and CDR2 SVGEGT. V lost 4 bases to trimming and J lost 9 bases, with 21 bases between them. CDR3 length: 16 amino acids.

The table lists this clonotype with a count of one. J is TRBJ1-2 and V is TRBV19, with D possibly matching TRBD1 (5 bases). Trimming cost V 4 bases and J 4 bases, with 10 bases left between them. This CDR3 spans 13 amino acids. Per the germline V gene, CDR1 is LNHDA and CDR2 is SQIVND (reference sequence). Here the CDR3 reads CASSTGTFYGYTF. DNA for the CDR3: TGTGCCAGTAGTACCGGGACTTTCTATGGCTACACCTTC. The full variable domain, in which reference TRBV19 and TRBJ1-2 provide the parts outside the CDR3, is DGGITQSPKYLFRKEGQNVTLSCEQNLNHDAMYWYRQDPGQGLRLIYYSQIVNDFQKGDIAEGYSVSREKKESFPLTVTSAQKNPTAFYLCASSTGTFYGYTFGSGTRLTVV.

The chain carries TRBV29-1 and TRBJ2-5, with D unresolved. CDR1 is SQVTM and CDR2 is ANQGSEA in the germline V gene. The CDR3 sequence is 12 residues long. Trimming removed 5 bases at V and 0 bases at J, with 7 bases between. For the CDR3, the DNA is TGCAGCGTTACCGTGTACCAAGAGACCCAGTACTTC. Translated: CSVTVYQETQYF. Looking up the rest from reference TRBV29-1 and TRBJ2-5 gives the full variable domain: SAVISQKPSRDICQRGTSLTIQCQVDSQVTMMFWYRQQPGQSLTLIATANQGSEATYESGFVIDKFPISRPNLTFSTLTVSNMSPEDSSIYLCSVTVYQETQYFGPGTRLLVL.

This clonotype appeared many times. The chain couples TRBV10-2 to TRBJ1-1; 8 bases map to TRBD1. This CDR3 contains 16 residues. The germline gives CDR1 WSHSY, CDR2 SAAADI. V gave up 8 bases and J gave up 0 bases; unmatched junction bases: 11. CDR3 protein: CASGGQAKLLNTEAFF. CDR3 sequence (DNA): TGCGCCAGCGGGGGACAGGCCAAGTTACTGAACACTGAAGCTTTCTTT.

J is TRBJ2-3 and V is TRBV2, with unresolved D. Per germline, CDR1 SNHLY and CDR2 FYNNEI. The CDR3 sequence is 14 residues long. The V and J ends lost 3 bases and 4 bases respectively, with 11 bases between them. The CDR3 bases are TGTGCCAGCAGTGATGACGGAAGCGCAGATACGCAGTATTTT. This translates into CASSDDGSADTQYF.

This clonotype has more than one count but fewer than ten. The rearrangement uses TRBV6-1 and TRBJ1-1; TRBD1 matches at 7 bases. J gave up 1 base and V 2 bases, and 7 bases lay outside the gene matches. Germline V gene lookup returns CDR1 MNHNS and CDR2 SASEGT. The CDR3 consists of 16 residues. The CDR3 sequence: CASSEPRQGSNTEAFF. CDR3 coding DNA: TGTGCCAGCAGTGAACCGCGACAGGGTTCGAACACTGAAGCTTTCTTT.